This is a list of T cell receptor beta chains from one sample in a study of vaccination and CD4 T cells after COVID-19. TCRdb used MiXCR to reprocess the PCR reads, holding one entry per CDR3 protein. Of roughly 11,000 distinct CDR3 sequences in the sample, 55% to 60% were seen once. Their specific antigens are unknown. Sequencing input: CD4+ T cells from blood, cultured in vitro. Source of these receptors: a human donor who had recovered from COVID-19. Each CDR3 is given with its conserved first and last residue. The D gene is left open where the match is weak. Only part of the rows carry a size: once, few, many, or a class if the clone is expanded.

length	V	D	J	size	CDR3	DNA
16	TRBV4-3	NA	TRBJ2-1	medium-sized	CASSHLGAAAYNEQFF	TGCGCCAGCAGCCACCTCGGGGCGGCCGCTTACAATGAGCAGTTCTTC
14	TRBV7-2	NA	TRBJ1-1	NA	CASSLSGVNTEAFF	TGTGCCAGCAGCTTATCCGGAGTGAACACTGAAGCTTTCTTT
16	TRBV28	NA	TRBJ2-7	NA	CASSDAIGGAGYEQYF	TGTGCCAGCAGTGACGCCATTGGGGGGGCCGGCTACGAGCAGTACTTC
15	TRBV20-1	NA	TRBJ2-3	NA	CSVLHPAAATDTQYF	TGCAGTGTCCTACACCCTGCAGCGGCCACAGATACGCAGTATTTT
12	TRBV6-5	NA	TRBJ1-2	NA	CASSYFNYGYTF	TGTGCCAGCAGCTACTTTAACTATGGCTACACCTTC
13	TRBV7-9	NA	TRBJ1-2	NA	CASSLAGSHGYTF	TGTGCCAGCAGCTTAGCTGGGAGTCATGGCTACACCTTC
17	TRBV27	TRBD2	TRBJ2-5	NA	CASSFGSGLDPKETQYF	TGTGCCAGCAGTTTTGGGTCGGGACTAGACCCGAAAGAGACCCAGTACTTC
15	TRBV7-2	TRBD2	TRBJ2-7	NA	CASSLELAGTYEQYF	TGTGCCAGCAGCTTAGAACTAGCGGGAACCTACGAGCAGTACTTC
13	TRBV7-2	NA	TRBJ1-5	medium-sized	CASSLRGTGPQHF	TGTGCCAGCAGCCTCCGAGGGACCGGGCCCCAGCATTTT
13	TRBV5-1	NA	TRBJ1-1	NA	CASRIREPGEAFF	TGCGCCAGCAGAATAAGGGAACCAGGAGAAGCTTTCTTT
15	TRBV5-4	TRBD2	TRBJ2-1	NA	CASRGGRSSYNEQFF	TGTGCCAGTCGGGGGGGCAGGAGCTCCTACAATGAGCAGTTCTTC
15	TRBV6-1	TRBD2	TRBJ2-2	NA	CASEGLAGGAGELFF	TGTGCCAGCGAGGGCCTAGCGGGGGGTGCCGGGGAGCTGTTTTTT
13	TRBV20-1	NA	TRBJ2-2	NA	CSAIRTNTGELFF	TGCAGTGCTATTCGTACGAACACCGGGGAGCTGTTTTTT
18	TRBV27	TRBD1	TRBJ2-3	few	CASRRGTGGASSTDTQYF	TGTGCCAGCAGGAGGGGGACAGGGGGCGCATCTAGCACAGATACGCAGTATTTT
15	TRBV27	NA	TRBJ2-4	few	CASRLTLLAKNIQYF	TGTGCCAGCCGACTAACCCTATTAGCCAAAAACATTCAGTACTTC
19	TRBV7-8	NA	TRBJ1-6	NA	CASSLVRGEGFSYNSPLHF	TGTGCCAGCAGCTTAGTGAGGGGAGAGGGATTCTCCTATAATTCACCCCTCCACTTT
17	TRBV21-1	NA	TRBJ1-5	NA	CASSLEPDRLSNQPQHF	TGTGCCAGCAGCCTCGAGCCGGACAGGCTAAGCAATCAGCCCCAGCATTTT
13	TRBV20-1	TRBD1	TRBJ2-2	few	CSAYLQGPGELFF	TGCAGTGCTTATCTACAGGGGCCCGGGGAGCTGTTTTTT